Here is one T cell receptor (beta chain) with its context. Its specificity is unknown. The sample belongs to a study of lymphopenia after photon versus proton radiotherapy. Repertoires were generated with immunoSEQ multiplex PCR, while TCRdb's copy carries only in-frame clones and drops some. The sample shows around 29,000 clones, approximately 95% of them seen only once. Regarding the study as a whole: After the lymphocyte nadir, photon-treated repertoires showed oligoclonal expansion, especially of CD8+ Temra cells. A bigger post-nadir fall in TCR diversity correlated inversely with survival time in deceased patients. Proton therapy kept repertoires fairly stable, unlike photons, which gained effector/memory cells. Authors raise, but do not show, better survival with proton therapy.

Trimming took 2 bases from V and 3 from J; bases not matched to a gene: 5. Germline assignment: CDR1 SGDLS and CDR2 YYNGEE. This CDR3 has 15 amino acids. Sequenced material: peripheral blood, taken from a patient treated with photon-based radiotherapy. The sequence was collected from a woman aged 45-59 years with cholangiocarcinoma. The V gene is TRBV9, the J gene TRBJ1-2, with TRBD1 matching over 9 bases. The CDR3 DNA reads TGTGCCAGCAGCGTTGGGGACAGGGATCACTATGGCTACACCTTC. It yields the protein CASSVGDRDHYGYTF.